Following are 2 T cell receptor beta chains from one sample sequenced in a study of blood T cell repertoires in COVID-19. TCRdb's table, derived via immunoSEQ multiplex PCR, lists solely in-frame clones and lacks some. This sample has approximately 170,000 clones; around 86% occur once, and the top ten carry roughly 13%. Specimen: peripheral blood. Receptor source: a man in his 70s who had recovered from COVID-19.

The genes are TRBV6-2 or TRBV6-3 and TRBJ2-7; D gene unclear. V lost 6 bases and J 7 bases, leaving 16 bases between the germline ends. The length of the CDR3 is 13 residues. CDR1 is MNHEY, CDR2 SVGEGT, per germline. The CDR3 DNA reads as TGTGCCAGCAGCTCTCTTCTGGCCTGGGAGCAGTACTTC. Amino acids: CASSSLLAWEQYF.

The genes are TRBV24-1 and TRBJ2-6; D might be TRBD2 (6 bases). The CDR3 is 18 amino acids. V shed 5 bases and J shed 0 bases, with 16 bases lying between them. Germline V gives CDR1 KGHDR, CDR2 SFDVKD. CDR3 bases: TGTGCCACCAGTGCCTCCGGGGGTGCGAGCTCTGGGGCCAACGTCCTGACTTTC. Translation: CATSASGGASSGANVLTF.